This TCR beta chain came from a study of control samples from healthy donors and cancer patients. In this sample, this clone turned up once. V was clipped by 6 bases and J by 0 bases, with 11 bases between them. Germline V gives CDR1 MNHEY, CDR2 SVGAGI. The CDR3 is made up of 15 amino acids. Method: immunoSEQ multiplex PCR; TCRdb's copy keeps in-frame clones and lacks some. The sample includes about 54,000 clones, approximately 95% of them seen just once. The chain has TRBV6-5 and TRBJ1-4; possible D gene TRBD1, 6 bases. The sequence was collected from a woman between 25 and 40 years old in good health. Source material: blood. As DNA, the CDR3 is TGTGCCAGCAGCCAGAGGACAGCAACTAATGAAAAACTGTTTTTT. This gives the protein CASSQRTATNEKLFF.